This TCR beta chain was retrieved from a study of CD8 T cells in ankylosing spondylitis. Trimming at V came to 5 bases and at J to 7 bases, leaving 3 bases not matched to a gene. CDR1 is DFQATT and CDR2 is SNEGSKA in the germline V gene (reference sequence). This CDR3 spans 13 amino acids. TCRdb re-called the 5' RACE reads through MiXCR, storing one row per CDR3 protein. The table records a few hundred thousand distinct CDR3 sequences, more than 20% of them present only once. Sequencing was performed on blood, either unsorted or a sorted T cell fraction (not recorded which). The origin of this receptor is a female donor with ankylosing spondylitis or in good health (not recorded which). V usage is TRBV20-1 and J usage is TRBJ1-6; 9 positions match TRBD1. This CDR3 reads CSAPGQGNSPLHF. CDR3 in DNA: TGCAGTGCTCCGGGACAGGGAAATTCACCCCTCCACTTT.